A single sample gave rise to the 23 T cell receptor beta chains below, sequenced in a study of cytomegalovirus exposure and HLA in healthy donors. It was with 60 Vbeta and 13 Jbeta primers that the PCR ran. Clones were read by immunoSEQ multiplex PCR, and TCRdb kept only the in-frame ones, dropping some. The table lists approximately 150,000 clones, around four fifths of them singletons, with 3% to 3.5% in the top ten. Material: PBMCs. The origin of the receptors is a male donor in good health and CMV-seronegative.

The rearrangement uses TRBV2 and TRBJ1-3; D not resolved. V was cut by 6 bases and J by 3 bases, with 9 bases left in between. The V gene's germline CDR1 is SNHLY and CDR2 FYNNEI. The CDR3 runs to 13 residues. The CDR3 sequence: CASRKDIGNTIYF. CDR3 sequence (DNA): TGTGCCAGCAGGAAAGACATTGGAAACACCATATATTTT.

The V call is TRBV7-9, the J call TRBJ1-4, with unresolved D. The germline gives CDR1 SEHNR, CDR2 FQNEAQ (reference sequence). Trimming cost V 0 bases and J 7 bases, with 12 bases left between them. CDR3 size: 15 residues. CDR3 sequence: CASSLADRPGEKLFF. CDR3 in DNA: TGTGCCAGCAGCTTAGCGGATAGGCCGGGTGAAAAACTGTTTTTT.

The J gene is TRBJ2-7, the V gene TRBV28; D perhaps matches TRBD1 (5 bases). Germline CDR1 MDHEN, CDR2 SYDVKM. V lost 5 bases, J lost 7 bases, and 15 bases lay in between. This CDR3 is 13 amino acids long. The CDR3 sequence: CASSRDGSGEQYF. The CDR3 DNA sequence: TGTGCCAGCAGTCGCGATGGTTCAGGGGAGCAGTACTTC.

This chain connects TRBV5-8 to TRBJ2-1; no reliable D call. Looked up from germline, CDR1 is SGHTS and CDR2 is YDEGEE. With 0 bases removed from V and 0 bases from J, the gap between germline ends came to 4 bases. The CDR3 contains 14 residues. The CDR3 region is CASSLAHSYNEQFF. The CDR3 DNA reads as TGTGCCAGCAGCTTGGCACACTCCTACAATGAGCAGTTCTTC.

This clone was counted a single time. CDR3 residues: CAWSVLRLGAGEQYF. The CDR3, as DNA: TGTGCCTGGAGTGTTTTAAGACTAGGGGCGGGCGAGCAGTACTTC. The chain has TRBV30 and TRBJ2-7; D may be TRBD2 (6 bases). With 0 bases removed from V and 6 bases from J, the gap between germline ends came to 18 bases. Germline V gene sequence: CDR1 GTSNPN, CDR2 SVGIG (reference sequence). The CDR3 consists of 15 residues.

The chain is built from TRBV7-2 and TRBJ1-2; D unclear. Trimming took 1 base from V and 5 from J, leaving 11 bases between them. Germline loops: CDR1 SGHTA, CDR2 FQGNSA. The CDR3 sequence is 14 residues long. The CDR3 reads CASSLVLAVYGYTF. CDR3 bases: TGTGCCAGCAGCTTAGTCTTGGCAGTATATGGCTACACCTTC. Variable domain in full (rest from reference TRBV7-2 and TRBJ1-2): GAGVSQSPSNKVTEKGKDVELRCDPISGHTALYWYRQSLGQGLEFLIYFQGNSAPDKSGLPSDRFSAERTGGSVSTLTIQRTQQEDSAVYLCASSLVLAVYGYTFGSGTRLTVV.

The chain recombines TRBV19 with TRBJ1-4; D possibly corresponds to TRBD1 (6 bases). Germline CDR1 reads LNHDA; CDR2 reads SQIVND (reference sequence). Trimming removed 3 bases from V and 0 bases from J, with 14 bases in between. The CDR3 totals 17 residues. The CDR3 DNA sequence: TGTGCCAGTAGTATGTGGCGAGGGGGAACAACTAATGAAAAACTGTTTTTT. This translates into CASSMWRGGTTNEKLFF.

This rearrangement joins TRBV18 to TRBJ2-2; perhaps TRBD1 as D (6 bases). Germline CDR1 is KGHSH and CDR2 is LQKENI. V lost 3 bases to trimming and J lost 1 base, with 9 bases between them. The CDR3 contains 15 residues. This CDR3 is CASSPRTVNTGELFF. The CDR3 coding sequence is TGTGCCAGCTCACCGCGGACAGTGAACACCGGGGAGCTGTTTTTT.

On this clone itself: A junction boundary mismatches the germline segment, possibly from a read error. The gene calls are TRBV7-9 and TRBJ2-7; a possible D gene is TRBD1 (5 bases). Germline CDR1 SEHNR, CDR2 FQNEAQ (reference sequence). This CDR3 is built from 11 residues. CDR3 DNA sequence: TGTTCCAGCAGCTTCCGACAGGAGCAGTACTTC. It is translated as CSSSFRQEQYF.

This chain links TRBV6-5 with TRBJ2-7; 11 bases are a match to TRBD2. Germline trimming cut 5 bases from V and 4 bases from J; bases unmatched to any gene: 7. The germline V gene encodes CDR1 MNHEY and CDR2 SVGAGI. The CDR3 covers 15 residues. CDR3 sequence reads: CASSLGLAGGYEQYF. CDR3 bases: TGTGCCAGCAGTCTAGGACTAGCGGGTGGGTACGAGCAGTACTTC.

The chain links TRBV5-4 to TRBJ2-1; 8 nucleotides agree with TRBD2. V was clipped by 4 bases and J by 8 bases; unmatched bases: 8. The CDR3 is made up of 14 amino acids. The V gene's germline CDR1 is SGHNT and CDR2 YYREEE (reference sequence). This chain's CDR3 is CASSLAGGAYEQFF. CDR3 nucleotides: TGTGCCAGCAGCCTCGCGGGGGGCGCTTATGAGCAGTTCTTC.

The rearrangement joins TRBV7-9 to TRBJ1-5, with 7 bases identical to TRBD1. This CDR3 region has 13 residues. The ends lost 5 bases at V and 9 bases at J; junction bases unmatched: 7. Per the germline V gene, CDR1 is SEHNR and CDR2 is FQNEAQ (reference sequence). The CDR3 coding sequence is TGTGCCAGCAGCCAAGGACAGGCCCGGCCCCAGCATTTT. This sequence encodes CASSQGQARPQHF.

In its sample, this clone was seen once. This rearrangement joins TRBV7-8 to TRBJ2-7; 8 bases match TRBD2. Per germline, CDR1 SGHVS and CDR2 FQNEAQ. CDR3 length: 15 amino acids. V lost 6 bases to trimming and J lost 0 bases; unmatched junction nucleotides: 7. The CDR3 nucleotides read TGTGCCAGCAGGACGGAGCGGGGGAGCTCCTACGAGCAGTACTTC. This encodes CASRTERGSSYEQYF.

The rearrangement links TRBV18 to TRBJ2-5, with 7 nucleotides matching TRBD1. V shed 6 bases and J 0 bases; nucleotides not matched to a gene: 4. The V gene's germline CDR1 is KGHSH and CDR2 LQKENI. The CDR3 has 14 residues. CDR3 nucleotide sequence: TGTGCCAGCTCCCGGGACAGCCACCAAGAGACCCAGTACTTC. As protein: CASSRDSHQETQYF.

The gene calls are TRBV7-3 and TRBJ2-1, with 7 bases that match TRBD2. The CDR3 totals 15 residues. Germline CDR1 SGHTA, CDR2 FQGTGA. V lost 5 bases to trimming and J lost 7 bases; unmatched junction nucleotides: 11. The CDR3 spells CASSPRAGPRNEQFF. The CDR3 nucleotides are TGTGCCAGCAGCCCTAGAGCGGGACCTAGGAATGAGCAGTTCTTC.

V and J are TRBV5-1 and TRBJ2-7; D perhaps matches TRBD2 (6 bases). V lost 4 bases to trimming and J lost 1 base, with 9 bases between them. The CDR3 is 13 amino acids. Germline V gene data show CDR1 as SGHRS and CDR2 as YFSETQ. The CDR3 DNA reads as TGCGCCAGCAGCGAGGGACTTTCCTACGAGCAGTACTTC. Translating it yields CASSEGLSYEQYF.

CDR3 bases: TGTGCCAGCAGTGACCGGGAGCACAAATCTTTTTACTATGGCTACACCTTC. Translated: CASSDREHKSFYYGYTF. This sequence joins TRBV6-1 and TRBJ1-2, with D uncertain. Deletions cut 3 bases from V and 3 bases from J, with 20 bases between. Per the germline V gene, CDR1 is MNHNS and CDR2 is SASEGT. This CDR3 has 17 residues.

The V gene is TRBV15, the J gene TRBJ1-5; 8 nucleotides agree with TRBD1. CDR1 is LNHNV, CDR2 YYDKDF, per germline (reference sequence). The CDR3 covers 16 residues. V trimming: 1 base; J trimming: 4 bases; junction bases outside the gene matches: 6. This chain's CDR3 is CATSRVTGGLNQPQHF. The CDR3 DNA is TGTGCCACCAGCAGAGTTACAGGGGGGTTGAATCAGCCCCAGCATTTT.

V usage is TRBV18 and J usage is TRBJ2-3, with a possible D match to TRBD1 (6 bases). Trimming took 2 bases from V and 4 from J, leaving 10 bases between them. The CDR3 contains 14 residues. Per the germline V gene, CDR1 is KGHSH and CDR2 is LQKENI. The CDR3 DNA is TGTGCCAGCTCACCAGAGCAGGGGTCAGATACGCAGTATTTT. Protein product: CASSPEQGSDTQYF.

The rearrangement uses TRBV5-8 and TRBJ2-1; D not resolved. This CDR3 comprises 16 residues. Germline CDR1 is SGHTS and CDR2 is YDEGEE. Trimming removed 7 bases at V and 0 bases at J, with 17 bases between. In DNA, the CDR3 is TGTGCCAGCGGATCATATCAGGTCTACTCCTACAATGAGCAGTTCTTC. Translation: CASGSYQVYSYNEQFF.

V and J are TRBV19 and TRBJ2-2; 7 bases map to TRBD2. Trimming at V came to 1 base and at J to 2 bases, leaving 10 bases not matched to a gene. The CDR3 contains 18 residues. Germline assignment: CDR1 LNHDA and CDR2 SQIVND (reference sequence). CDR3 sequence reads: CASSIVAGQRGNTGELFF. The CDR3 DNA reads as TGTGCCAGTAGTATAGTAGCCGGCCAGCGGGGTAACACCGGGGAGCTGTTTTTT.

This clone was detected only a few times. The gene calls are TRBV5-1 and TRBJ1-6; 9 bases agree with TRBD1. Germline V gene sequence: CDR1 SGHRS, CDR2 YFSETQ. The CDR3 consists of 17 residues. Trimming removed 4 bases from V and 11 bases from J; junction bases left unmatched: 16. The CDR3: CASSGTPGDRVMTPLHF. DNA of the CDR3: TGCGCCAGCAGCGGAACTCCGGGGGACAGGGTTATGACACCCCTCCACTTT.

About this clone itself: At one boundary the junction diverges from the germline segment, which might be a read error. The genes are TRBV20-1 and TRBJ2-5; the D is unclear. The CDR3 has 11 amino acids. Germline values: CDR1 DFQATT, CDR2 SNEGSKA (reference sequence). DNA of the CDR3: TGCAGTGCTAGATTTCGCCAGTCGTGCAACTTC. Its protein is CSARFRQSCNF.